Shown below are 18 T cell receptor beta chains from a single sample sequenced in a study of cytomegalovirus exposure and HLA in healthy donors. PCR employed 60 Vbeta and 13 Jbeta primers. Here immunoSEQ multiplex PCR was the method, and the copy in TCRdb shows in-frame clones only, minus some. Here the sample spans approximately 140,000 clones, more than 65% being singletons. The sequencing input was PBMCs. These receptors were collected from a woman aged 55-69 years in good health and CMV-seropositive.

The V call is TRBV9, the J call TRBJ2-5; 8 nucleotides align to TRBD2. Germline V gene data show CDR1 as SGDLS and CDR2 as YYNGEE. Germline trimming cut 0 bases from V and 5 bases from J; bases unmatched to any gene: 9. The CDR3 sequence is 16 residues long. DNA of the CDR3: TGTGCCAGCAGCGTAGGTAACGGGGGGGCCCGGGAGACCCAGTACTTC. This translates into CASSVGNGGARETQYF.

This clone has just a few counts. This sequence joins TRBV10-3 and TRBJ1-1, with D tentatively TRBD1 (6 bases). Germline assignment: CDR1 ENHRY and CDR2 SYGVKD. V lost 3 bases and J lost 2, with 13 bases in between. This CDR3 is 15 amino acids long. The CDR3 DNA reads TGTGCCATCAGTGACCCAGGGGTGCTAAACACTGAAGCTTTCTTT. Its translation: CAISDPGVLNTEAFF.

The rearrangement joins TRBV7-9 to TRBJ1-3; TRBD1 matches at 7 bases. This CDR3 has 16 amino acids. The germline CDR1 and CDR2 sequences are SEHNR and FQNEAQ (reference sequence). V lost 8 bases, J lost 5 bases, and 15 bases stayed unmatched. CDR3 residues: CASPYPGGKSRNTIYF. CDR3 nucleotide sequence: TGTGCCAGCCCCTATCCAGGGGGGAAAAGCCGAAACACCATATATTTT.

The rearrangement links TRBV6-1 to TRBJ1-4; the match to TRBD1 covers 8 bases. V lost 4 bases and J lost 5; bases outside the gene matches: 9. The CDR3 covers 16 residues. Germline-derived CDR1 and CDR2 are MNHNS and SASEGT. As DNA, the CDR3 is TGTGCCAGCAGTGGACCTGGGACAGGAGGAAATGAAAAACTGTTTTTT. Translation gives CASSGPGTGGNEKLFF.

CDR3 DNA: TGTGCCAGCAGTTACTTCCAGGGGAGTGGGGAGCAGTACTTC. This gives the protein CASSYFQGSGEQYF. J is TRBJ2-7 and V is TRBV6-5, with D tentatively TRBD1 (6 bases). Germline CDR1 and CDR2: MNHEY and SVGAGI. V was trimmed by 1 base and J by 7 bases, leaving 14 bases between them. This CDR3 is built from 14 residues.

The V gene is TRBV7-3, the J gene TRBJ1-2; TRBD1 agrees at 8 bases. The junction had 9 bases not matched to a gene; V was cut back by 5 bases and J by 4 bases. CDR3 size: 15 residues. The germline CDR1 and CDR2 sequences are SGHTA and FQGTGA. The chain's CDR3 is CASSPRTGPGYGYTF. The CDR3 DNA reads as TGTGCCAGCAGCCCCAGGACAGGGCCGGGCTATGGCTACACCTTC.

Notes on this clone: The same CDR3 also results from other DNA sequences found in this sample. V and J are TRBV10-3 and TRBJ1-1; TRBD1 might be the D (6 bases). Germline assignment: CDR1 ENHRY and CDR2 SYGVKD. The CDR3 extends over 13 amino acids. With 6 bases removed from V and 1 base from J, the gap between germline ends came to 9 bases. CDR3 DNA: TGTGCCATCAGCGAACAGGGGAACACTGAAGCTTTCTTT. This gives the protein CAISEQGNTEAFF.

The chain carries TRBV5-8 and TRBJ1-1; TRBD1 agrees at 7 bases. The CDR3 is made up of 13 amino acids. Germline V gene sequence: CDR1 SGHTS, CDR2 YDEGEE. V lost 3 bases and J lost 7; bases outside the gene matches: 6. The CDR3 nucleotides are TGTGCCAGCAGCTCGGACAGGCTAAATGAAGCTTTCTTT. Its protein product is CASSSDRLNEAFF.

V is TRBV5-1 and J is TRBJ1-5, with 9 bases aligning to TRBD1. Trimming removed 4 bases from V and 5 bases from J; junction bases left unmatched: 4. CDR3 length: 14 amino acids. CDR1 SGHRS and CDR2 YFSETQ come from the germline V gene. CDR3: CASSAQGADQPQHF. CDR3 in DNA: TGCGCCAGCAGCGCACAGGGGGCTGATCAGCCCCAGCATTTT.

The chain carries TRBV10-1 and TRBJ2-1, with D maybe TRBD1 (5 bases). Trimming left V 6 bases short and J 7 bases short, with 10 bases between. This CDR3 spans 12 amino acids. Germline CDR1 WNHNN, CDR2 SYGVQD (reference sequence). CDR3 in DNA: TGCGCCAGCAGCGATCAGGGAAATGAGCAGTTCTTC. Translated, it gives CASSDQGNEQFF.

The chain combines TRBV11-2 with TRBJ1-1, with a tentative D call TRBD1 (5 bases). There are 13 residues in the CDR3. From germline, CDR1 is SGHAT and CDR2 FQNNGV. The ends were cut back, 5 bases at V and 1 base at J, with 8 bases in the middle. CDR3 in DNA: TGTGCCAGCAGCATCGACAGGAACACTGAAGCTTTCTTT. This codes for CASSIDRNTEAFF.

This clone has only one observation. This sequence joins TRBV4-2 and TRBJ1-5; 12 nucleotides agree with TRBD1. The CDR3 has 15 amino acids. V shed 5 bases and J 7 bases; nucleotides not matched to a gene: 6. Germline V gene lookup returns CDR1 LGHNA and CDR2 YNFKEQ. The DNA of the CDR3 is TGTGCCAGCAGCTTGGGACAGGGGGCTAGGCAGCCCCAGCATTTT. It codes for CASSLGQGARQPQHF.

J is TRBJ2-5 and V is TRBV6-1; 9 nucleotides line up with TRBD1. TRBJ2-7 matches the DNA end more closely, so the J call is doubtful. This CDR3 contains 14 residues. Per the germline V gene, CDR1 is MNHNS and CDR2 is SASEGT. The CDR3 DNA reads TGTGCCAGCAGTACCGTGGGACAGGGCTACGAGCAGTACTTC. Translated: CASSTVGQGYEQYF.

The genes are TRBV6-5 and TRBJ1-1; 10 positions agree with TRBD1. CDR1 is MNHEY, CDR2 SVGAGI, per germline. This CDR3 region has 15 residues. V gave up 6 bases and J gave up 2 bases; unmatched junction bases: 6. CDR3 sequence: CASSLGQGINTEAFF. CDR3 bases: TGTGCCAGCAGCCTGGGACAGGGGATAAACACTGAAGCTTTCTTT.

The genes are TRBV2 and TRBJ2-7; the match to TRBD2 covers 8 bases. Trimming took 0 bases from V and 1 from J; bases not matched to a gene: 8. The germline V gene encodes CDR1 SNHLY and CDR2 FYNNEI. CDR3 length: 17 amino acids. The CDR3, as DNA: TGTGCCAGCAGTGAAGCGCGGGGGGCGCTTATTTCCTACGAGCAGTACTTC. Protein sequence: CASSEARGALISYEQYF.

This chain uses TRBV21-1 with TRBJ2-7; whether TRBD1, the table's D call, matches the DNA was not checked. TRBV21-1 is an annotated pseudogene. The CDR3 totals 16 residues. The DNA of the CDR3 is TGTGCCAGCAGCAAAGAGGGCCAGGGGCTAACCTACGAGCAGTACTTC. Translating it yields CASSKEGQGLTYEQYF.

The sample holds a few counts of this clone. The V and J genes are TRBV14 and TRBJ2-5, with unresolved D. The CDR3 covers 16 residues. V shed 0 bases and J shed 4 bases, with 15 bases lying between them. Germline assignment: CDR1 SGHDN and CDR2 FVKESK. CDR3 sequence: CASSQDPYRHPETQYF. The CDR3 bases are TGTGCCAGCAGCCAAGACCCATATAGACACCCAGAGACCCAGTACTTC.

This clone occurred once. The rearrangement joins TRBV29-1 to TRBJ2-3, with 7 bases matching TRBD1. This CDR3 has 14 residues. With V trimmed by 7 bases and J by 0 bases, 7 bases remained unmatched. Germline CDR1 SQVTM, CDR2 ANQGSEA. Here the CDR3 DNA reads TGCAGCGGTGACAGGGTATCTAGCACAGATACGCAGTATTTT. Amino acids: CSGDRVSSTDTQYF.